The next 3 T cell receptor beta chains were all read from a single sample in a study of siplizumab effects on memory and regulatory T cells. Here immunoSEQ multiplex PCR was the method, and the copy in TCRdb shows in-frame clones only, minus some. The sample includes some 100,000 clones, more than 95% seen only once; the top ten take around 0.031%. Material: naive CD4+ T cells sorted from blood. The source is a human donor in good health.

This clone has only one observation. The chain has TRBV5-5 and TRBJ2-5; 12 nucleotides align to TRBD2. CDR3 length: 17 amino acids. The germline gives CDR1 SGHKS, CDR2 YYEKEE (reference sequence). V trimming: 0 bases; J trimming: 5 bases; junction bases outside the gene matches: 8. The CDR3 protein is CASSLAGLAGPRETQYF. DNA of the CDR3: TGTGCCAGCAGCTTGGCCGGACTAGCGGGGCCTCGGGAGACCCAGTACTTC.

V and J are TRBV7-9 and TRBJ1-1; 9 nucleotides agree with TRBD1. Germline V CDR1 and CDR2: SEHNR, FQNEAQ (reference sequence). Trimming took 2 bases from V and 5 from J; bases not matched to a gene: 9. The CDR3 is made up of 16 amino acids. The chain's CDR3 is CASSLSGTGGQTEAFF. The DNA of the CDR3 is TGTGCCAGCAGCTTATCGGGAACAGGGGGCCAGACTGAAGCTTTCTTT.

This rearrangement joins TRBV10-1 to TRBJ1-1; the D gene is possibly TRBD1 (5 bases). CDR1 and CDR2 (germline): WNHNN, SYGVQD (reference sequence). V dropped 3 bases and J dropped 5 bases, with 13 bases sitting between them. There are 14 residues in the CDR3. The CDR3: CASSETGAGTEAFF. The CDR3 nucleotides read TGCGCCAGCAGTGAAACCGGGGCCGGGACTGAAGCTTTCTTT.